This T cell receptor (delta chain) appears in the sequencing data of a study of γδ T cells in repeated Plasmodium falciparum infection. About the study: Malian children with intense seasonal malaria exposure were compared with matched Australian children. Study-wide results and limits: Over time and infection, Vgamma9/Vdelta2+ repertoires remained highly stable and polyclonal.

Bulk repertoires came from Vgamma9/Vdelta2+ or Vdelta2-negative gammadelta T cells flow-sorted from PBMC. On this clone: Its target is unknown.

TRG and TRD sequences were obtained from every sorted gammadelta sample. TCRdb re-identified clones in the multiplex PCR reads via CATT. The sample includes around 86,000 delta-chain clones, 1.4% of them seen just once. Germline loops: CDR1 TSWWSYY, CDR2 QGS. CDR3 length: 22 amino acids. V shed 0 bases and J 0 bases; nucleotides not matched to a gene: 16. The specimen was gamma-delta T cells from blood. The sequence derives from a pool of human donors (malaria-infected and uninfected, not separated). This chain uses TRDV1 with TRDJ1; TRDD3 aligns across 13 bases. Here the J gene came from matching the DNA to germline, since TCRdb omits it. The CDR3 is CALGELDNPNWGIRGYTDKLIF. CDR3 bases: TGTGCTCTTGGGGAACTCGATAACCCCAACTGGGGGATACGCGGCTACACCGATAAACTCATCTTT.